This passage covers 22 T cell receptor beta chains from one sample sequenced in a study of glioma-infiltrating T cells after dendritic cell vaccination. The protocol was immunoSEQ multiplex PCR, while the TCRdb copy is restricted to in-frame clones and leaves out a portion. The data contain tens of thousands of clones, approximately 90% of them singletons. Sequencing was performed on blood, taken before dendritic cell vaccination. These receptors all stem from a human donor with glioblastoma.

The rearrangement joins TRBV7-9 to TRBJ2-7; D is ambiguous. V was cut by 5 bases and J by 4 bases, with 9 bases left in between. This CDR3 is built from 12 residues. CDR1 is SEHNR, CDR2 FQNEAQ, per germline (reference sequence). The CDR3, as DNA: TGTGCCAGCAGCGCCGCGGTGTACGAGCAGTACTTC. Translation gives CASSAAVYEQYF.

The V call is TRBV11-3, the J call TRBJ2-3; 9 bases line up with TRBD1. CDR1 is SGHNT and CDR2 is YENEEA in the germline V gene. V dropped 3 bases and J dropped 3; count of bases not matched to a gene: 13. The CDR3 length is 18 residues. The CDR3 is CASSFSPGTGRKTDTQYF. CDR3 DNA: TGTGCCAGCAGCTTCTCACCGGGGACAGGGAGGAAGACAGATACGCAGTATTTT.

This clone was detected once. CDR3 amino acids: CASTSRADGYTF. CDR3 coding DNA: TGTGCCAGCACCAGCAGGGCGGATGGCTACACCTTC. The chain employs TRBV6-1 and TRBJ1-2; maybe TRBD1 (5 bases). The CDR3 is 12 amino acids. V shed 7 bases and J shed 6 bases, with 12 bases lying between them. The germline CDR1 and CDR2 sequences are MNHNS and SASEGT.

The J gene is TRBJ1-1, the V gene TRBV6-5, with D possibly matching TRBD1 (6 bases). V lost 6 bases and J lost 1, with 9 bases in between. Per germline, CDR1 MNHEY and CDR2 SVGAGI. The length of the CDR3 is 13 residues. The CDR3 sequence is CASRMTGNTEAFF. The CDR3 region has the DNA TGTGCCAGCAGGATGACAGGGAACACTGAAGCTTTCTTT.

J is TRBJ1-1 and V is TRBV18, with TRBD1 matching 9 bases. Unmatched junction bases numbered 4, after V lost 0 bases and J lost 2 bases. The CDR3 is 16 amino acids. CDR1 and CDR2 (germline): KGHSH, LQKENI. The CDR3 loop is CASSPPRDRVNTEAFF. The CDR3 nucleotides are TGTGCCAGCTCACCACCTCGGGACAGGGTTAACACTGAAGCTTTCTTT.

The chain uses TRBV2 and TRBJ2-3, with D possibly TRBD1 on 6 matching bases. V gave up 6 bases and J gave up 1 base, with 14 bases separating them. CDR3 length: 15 residues. Germline V CDR1 and CDR2: SNHLY, FYNNEI. In nucleotides, the CDR3 is TGTGCCAGCAGATTACAGGGTCGCGGCACAGATACGCAGTATTTT. Translation: CASRLQGRGTDTQYF.

The chain is built from TRBV13 and TRBJ2-7; 8 nucleotides align to TRBD1. The CDR3 runs 16 residues. Germline V gene data show CDR1 as PRHDT and CDR2 as FYEKMQ (reference sequence). The J segment lost 0 bases and the V segment lost 4 bases, leaving 8 bases of the junction unmatched. CDR3 sequence: CASSSTDRASSYEQYF. The CDR3 coding sequence is TGTGCCAGCAGCTCAACGGACAGGGCCAGCTCCTACGAGCAGTACTTC.

The rearrangement joins TRBV6-5 to TRBJ2-3, with 8 bases fitting TRBD2. The V and J ends lost 2 bases and 0 bases, in that order; junction bases with no gene match: 4. Germline loops: CDR1 MNHEY, CDR2 SVGAGI. The CDR3 is made up of 16 amino acids. The CDR3 sequence is CASSYASSGSTDTQYF. CDR3 DNA sequence: TGTGCCAGCAGTTACGCTTCTAGCGGGAGCACAGATACGCAGTATTTT.

The chain combines TRBV11-3 with TRBJ2-3; 7 nucleotides line up with TRBD2. V was pared by 4 bases and J by 2 bases, with 9 bases of the junction left unmatched. CDR1 is SGHNT, CDR2 YENEEA, per germline. The CDR3 covers 16 residues. CDR3 sequence (DNA): TGTGCCAGCAGCTCCGGGCGCGGGGGAATCACAGATACGCAGTATTTT. Its translation is CASSSGRGGITDTQYF.

The V gene is TRBV6-1, the J gene TRBJ1-6; D possibly corresponds to TRBD1 (5 bases). Germline V gives CDR1 MNHNS, CDR2 SASEGT. The germline V and J ends were trimmed by 1 base and 8 bases, with 12 bases remaining between them. The CDR3 consists of 15 residues. The CDR3 loop reads CASSEDQGLDSPLHF. CDR3 sequence (DNA): TGTGCCAGCAGTGAAGATCAGGGATTGGATTCACCCCTCCACTTT.

The V call is TRBV19, the J call TRBJ1-1; TRBD1 aligns across 9 bases. Germline V gives CDR1 LNHDA, CDR2 SQIVND (reference sequence). The junction had 7 bases not matched to a gene; V was cut back by 6 bases and J by 5 bases. The CDR3 is 14 amino acids. The CDR3 DNA reads as TGTGCCAGTAGCCGGGACAGGGTTAAAACTGAAGCTTTCTTT. Its protein is CASSRDRVKTEAFF.

V and J are TRBV2 and TRBJ2-3; D call uncertain. V was trimmed by 9 bases and J by 3 bases, leaving 7 bases between them. The CDR3 extends over 11 amino acids. In germline, CDR1 is SNHLY, CDR2 FYNNEI. The CDR3 nucleotides are TGTGCCAGAGCAAATACAGATACGCAGTATTTT. Amino acids: CARANTDTQYF.

In this sample, this clone turned up a few times. The V and J genes are TRBV19 and TRBJ2-2; D call uncertain. The germline V gene encodes CDR1 LNHDA and CDR2 SQIVND (reference sequence). CDR3 length: 14 residues. V was pared by 1 base and J by 3 bases, with 6 bases between. CDR3 amino acids: CASSIARDTGELFF. The CDR3 DNA is TGTGCCAGTAGTATAGCTCGCGACACCGGGGAGCTGTTTTTT. Full variable domain (rest looked up from reference TRBV19 and TRBJ2-2): DGGITQSPKYLFRKEGQNVTLSCEQNLNHDAMYWYRQDPGQGLRLIYYSQIVNDFQKGDIAEGYSVSREKKESFPLTVTSAQKNPTAFYLCASSIARDTGELFFGEGSRLTVL.

V usage is TRBV2 and J usage is TRBJ2-5; 7 nucleotides match TRBD1. With V trimmed by 3 bases and J by 2 bases, 3 bases remained unmatched. This CDR3 is 14 amino acids long. Per the germline V gene, CDR1 is SNHLY and CDR2 is FYNNEI. DNA for the CDR3: TGTGCCAGCAGTGAGGGGACAGTACAAGAGACCCAGTACTTC. The encoded protein is CASSEGTVQETQYF.

The chain joins TRBV2 to TRBJ2-1; D might be TRBD2 (6 bases). Germline lookup yields CDR1 SNHLY and CDR2 FYNNEI. The CDR3 is 12 residues long. V was trimmed by 5 bases and J by 9 bases, leaving 11 bases between them. DNA for the CDR3: TGTGCCAGCAGTCGGGGGAGAGGTGAGCAGTTCTTC. Its protein is CASSRGRGEQFF.

V and J are TRBV6-1 and TRBJ1-5, with 7 bases fitting TRBD1. Germline assignment: CDR1 MNHNS and CDR2 SASEGT. Losses at the gene ends were 4 bases for V and 2 bases for J; bases not matched to a gene: 5. The CDR3 extends over 15 amino acids. The CDR3 loop reads CASSGGGTGNQPQHF. CDR3 in DNA: TGTGCCAGCAGTGGAGGGGGCACGGGCAATCAGCCCCAGCATTTT.

This chain connects TRBV19 to TRBJ2-6, with D possibly being TRBD1 (5 bases). V was shortened by 5 bases and J by 4 bases, with 9 bases between the two germline ends. This CDR3 comprises 14 residues. The V gene's germline CDR1 is LNHDA and CDR2 SQIVND (reference sequence). This chain's CDR3 is CASSPGYGANVLTF. The CDR3 nucleotides are TGTGCCAGTAGTCCAGGGTACGGGGCCAACGTCCTGACTTTC.

The gene calls are TRBV2 and TRBJ2-1, with D possibly TRBD2 on 5 matching bases. Germline V CDR1 and CDR2: SNHLY, FYNNEI. CDR3 length: 16 residues. Trimming stripped 4 bases from V and 12 bases from J, with 25 bases between. CDR3 amino acids: CASSGVAGDDPQGQFF. Here the CDR3 DNA reads TGTGCCAGCAGTGGGGTCGCGGGCGACGACCCTCAAGGGCAGTTCTTC.

Details on this clone: Other nucleotide sequences in the sample specify the same CDR3. The chain combines TRBV5-1 with TRBJ1-6, with TRBD1 identical over 11 bases. This CDR3 spans 14 amino acids. V lost 3 bases and J lost 11; bases outside the gene matches: 4. Germline CDR1 reads SGHRS; CDR2 reads YFSETQ. The CDR3 DNA is TGCGCCAGCAGCTCCGGACAGGGGGCGGCACCCCTCCACTTT. Translating it yields CASSSGQGAAPLHF. The full variable domain, its missing parts supplied by reference TRBV5-1 and TRBJ1-6, is KAGVTQTPRYLIKTRGQQVTLSCSPISGHRSVSWYQQTPGQGLQFLFEYFSETQRNKGNFPGRFSGRQFSNSRSEMNVSTLELGDSALYLCASSSGQGAAPLHFGNGTRLTVT.

The chain carries TRBV7-3 and TRBJ2-7, with a weak D call TRBD1 (5 bases). V lost 2 bases to trimming and J lost 5 bases, with 10 bases between them. The germline V gene has CDR1 SGHTA and CDR2 FQGTGA. CDR3 length: 13 residues. DNA of the CDR3: TGTGCCAGCAGCTTAGGTCCCAGGGACGAGCAGTACTTC. Its translation: CASSLGPRDEQYF.

This chain connects TRBV6-1 to TRBJ1-3, with D maybe TRBD1 (5 bases). The CDR3 is made up of 16 amino acids. Germline CDR1 MNHNS, CDR2 SASEGT. The V gene lost 2 bases and the J gene lost 2 bases, with 13 bases spanning the gap. The CDR3 region has the DNA TGTGCCAGCAGTGAATCTAGGGCAGGGACTGGAAACACCATATATTTT. Amino acids: CASSESRAGTGNTIYF.

The chain couples TRBV6-6 to TRBJ1-1; maybe TRBD1 (5 bases). The ends were cut back, 2 bases at V and 4 bases at J, with 11 bases in the middle. Germline CDR1 MNHNY, CDR2 SVGAGI (reference sequence). This CDR3 is built from 14 residues. The CDR3 reads CASSYQGTGTEAFF. For the CDR3, the DNA is TGTGCCAGCAGTTACCAGGGAACGGGCACTGAAGCTTTCTTT.